These 26 T cell receptor beta chains came from one sample sequenced in a study of PD-L1 blockade in urothelial cancer. Noted time point: pretreatment peripheral blood. TCRdb keeps only in-frame clones here, not all; method: immunoSEQ multiplex PCR. This table has approximately 88,000 clones, around 83% appearing once. Sequences were derived from PBMCs, sampled around atezolizumab (anti-PD-L1) treatment. All receptors derive from a man aged 55 to 70 with urothelial cancer.

This clone was recorded once. The chain carries TRBV6-5 and TRBJ1-3; TRBD1 is a possible D gene (5 bases). CDR3 length: 15 amino acids. Germline-derived CDR1 and CDR2 are MNHEY and SVGAGI. The V end lost 6 bases, the J end lost 2 bases, and 14 bases lay between the germline ends. The DNA for the CDR3 is TGTGCCAGCAGCCTTTGGGCCAGGGCTGGAAACACCATATATTTT. Protein: CASSLWARAGNTIYF.

This clone appeared a single time. The V and J genes are TRBV28 and TRBJ2-3, with 8 bases aligning to TRBD1. CDR1 MDHEN and CDR2 SYDVKM come from the germline V gene. There are 13 residues in the CDR3. Trimming removed 10 bases from V and 3 bases from J; junction bases left unmatched: 6. CDR3 protein: CATDRGATDTQYF. CDR3 nucleotide sequence: TGTGCCACAGACAGGGGTGCGACAGATACGCAGTATTTT. Based on the CDR3 plus reference TRBV28 and TRBJ2-3, the full variable domain is DVKVTQSSRYLVKRTGEKVFLECVQDMDHENMFWYRQDPGLGLRLIYFSYDVKMKEKGDIPEGYSVSREKKERFSLILESASTNQTSMYLCATDRGATDTQYFGPGTRLTVL.

The chain joins TRBV18 to TRBJ1-1; 7 bases agree with TRBD1. V shed 4 bases, J shed 4 bases, and the junction held 3 bases outside the gene matches. CDR1 is KGHSH, CDR2 LQKENI, per germline. The CDR3 runs 13 residues. The CDR3 loop is CASSRQGGTEAFF. The CDR3 DNA is TGTGCCAGCTCACGACAGGGCGGCACTGAAGCTTTCTTT.

J is TRBJ2-5 and V is TRBV20-1; D is undetermined. This CDR3 has 11 residues. Germline V gives CDR1 DFQATT, CDR2 SNEGSKA (reference sequence). The V and J ends lost 6 bases and 5 bases respectively, with 10 bases between them. The CDR3 loop reads CSASVFETQYF. CDR3 in DNA: TGCAGTGCATCGGTTTTTGAGACCCAGTACTTC.

This chain links TRBV6-1 with TRBJ2-2; TRBD2 aligns across 10 bases. Germline loops: CDR1 MNHNS, CDR2 SASEGT. The CDR3 spans 17 residues. The V segment lost 4 bases and the J segment 1 base; nucleotides outside the gene matches: 6. The CDR3 DNA follows: TGTGCCAGCAGTGTGATGCTAGCGGGGGTGAACACCGGGGAGCTGTTTTTT. As protein: CASSVMLAGVNTGELFF.

The chain employs TRBV10-3 and TRBJ1-5, with 7 positions matching TRBD1. The ends lost 3 bases at V and 3 bases at J; junction bases unmatched: 5. The CDR3 has 15 amino acids. Germline assignment: CDR1 ENHRY and CDR2 SYGVKD. The CDR3 loop reads CAISDATGANQPQHF. The CDR3 nucleotides are TGTGCCATCAGTGACGCTACAGGGGCCAATCAGCCCCAGCATTTT.

The rearrangement uses TRBV2 and TRBJ1-1; tentatively, D is TRBD1 (5 bases). CDR3 size: 13 residues. Germline values: CDR1 SNHLY, CDR2 FYNNEI. The V and J ends lost 4 bases and 1 base respectively, with 7 bases between them. CDR3: CASSVQGNTEAFF. The CDR3 DNA sequence: TGTGCCAGCAGTGTGCAGGGGAACACTGAAGCTTTCTTT.

In this sample, this clone turned up a few times. The V gene is TRBV30, the J gene TRBJ1-6; D may be TRBD1 (5 bases). This CDR3 is 14 amino acids long. With 0 bases removed from V and 8 bases from J, the gap between germline ends came to 11 bases. CDR1 and CDR2 (germline): GTSNPN, SVGIG (reference sequence). The CDR3 region has the DNA TGTGCCTGGAGTGTGTTGGGGGGTGATTCACCCCTCCACTTT. Translating gives CAWSVLGGDSPLHF.

The genes are TRBV28 and TRBJ1-1, with D unclear. The V end lost 1 base, the J end lost 8 bases, and 5 bases lay between the germline ends. Germline loops: CDR1 MDHEN, CDR2 SYDVKM. The CDR3 has 11 amino acids. The CDR3 spells CASSLFEEAFF. The CDR3 bases are TGTGCCAGCAGTTTATTCGAGGAAGCTTTCTTT. Full variable domain (remainder filled in from reference TRBV28 and TRBJ1-1): DVKVTQSSRYLVKRTGEKVFLECVQDMDHENMFWYRQDPGLGLRLIYFSYDVKMKEKGDIPEGYSVSREKKERFSLILESASTNQTSMYLCASSLFEEAFFGQGTRLTVV.

The V call is TRBV21-1, the J call TRBJ1-5. TRBV21-1 is termed a pseudogene. CDR3 length equals 16 residues. The CDR3 reads CASSKAEGSSNQPQHF. The CDR3 DNA sequence: TGTGCCAGCAGCAAAGCAGAGGGATCGAGCAATCAGCCCCAGCATTTT.

The V gene is TRBV7-9, the J gene TRBJ1-4, with D perhaps matching TRBD1 (5 bases). The ends were cut back, 1 base at V and 11 bases at J, with 8 bases in the middle. CDR1 SEHNR and CDR2 FQNEAQ come from the germline V gene (reference sequence). The CDR3 is 12 residues long. For the CDR3, the DNA is TGTGCCAGCAGCTTAGAGAAGGGGAAACTGTTTTTT. Encoded protein: CASSLEKGKLFF. Supplemented by reference TRBV7-9 and TRBJ1-4, the full variable domain reads DTGVSQNPRHKITKRGQNVTFRCDPISEHNRLYWYRQTLGQGPEFLTYFQNEAQLEKSRLLSDRFSAERPKGSFSTLEIQRTEQGDSAMYLCASSLEKGKLFFGSGTQLSVL.

The chain employs TRBV19 and TRBJ2-5; TRBD2 matches at 7 bases. The CDR3 contains 16 residues. V lost 3 bases and J lost 1; bases outside the gene matches: 8. Looked up from germline, CDR1 is LNHDA and CDR2 is SQIVND (reference sequence). The CDR3 loop reads CASSMRVAGFQETQYF. The CDR3 DNA is TGTGCCAGTAGTATGAGGGTAGCGGGCTTCCAAGAGACCCAGTACTTC.

The chain couples TRBV7-3 to TRBJ2-1, with 7 bases fitting TRBD2. Germline lookup yields CDR1 SGHTA and CDR2 FQGTGA. The CDR3 totals 15 residues. V lost 4 bases, J lost 3 bases, and 6 bases stayed unmatched. CDR3 residues: CASSSQRGRYNEQFF. The CDR3 DNA sequence: TGTGCCAGCAGCTCCCAGCGGGGTCGCTACAATGAGCAGTTCTTC.

This clone appeared a single time. The rearrangement joins TRBV7-2 to TRBJ1-2; 8 positions agree with TRBD1. Germline-derived CDR1 and CDR2 are SGHTA and FQGNSA. Trimming at V came to 5 bases and at J to 7 bases, leaving 15 bases not matched to a gene. This CDR3 is 16 amino acids long. The chain's CDR3 is CASSLGQGLLEVGYTF. CDR3 bases: TGTGCCAGCAGCCTCGGACAGGGACTCCTGGAAGTTGGCTACACCTTC. The full variable domain, rest sourced from reference TRBV7-2 and TRBJ1-2, is GAGVSQSPSNKVTEKGKDVELRCDPISGHTALYWYRQSLGQGLEFLIYFQGNSAPDKSGLPSDRFSAERTGGSVSTLTIQRTQQEDSAVYLCASSLGQGLLEVGYTFGSGTRLTVV.

This clone has only one observation. The J gene is TRBJ1-2, the V gene TRBV7-2, with D unresolved. This CDR3 is 15 amino acids long. The V gene lost 7 bases and the J gene lost 4 bases, with 19 bases spanning the gap. Germline lookup yields CDR1 SGHTA and CDR2 FQGNSA. In DNA, the CDR3 is TGTGCCAGCAAACCCGGGAGATCAACCGTCTATGGCTACACCTTC. Its protein is CASKPGRSTVYGYTF.

Written as DNA, the CDR3 is TGCGCCAGCAGCCCGGGGACAGGGAACTATGGCTACACCTTC. This gives the protein CASSPGTGNYGYTF. V and J are TRBV5-1 and TRBJ1-2; 9 positions match TRBD1. The trim removed 4 bases at V and 2 bases at J, leaving 3 bases unmatched. Germline lookup yields CDR1 SGHRS and CDR2 YFSETQ. The CDR3 is made up of 14 amino acids.

The V gene is TRBV2, the J gene TRBJ1-5; a weak D match, TRBD1 (5 bases). V was clipped by 7 bases and J by 7 bases, with 14 bases between them. The CDR3 extends over 13 amino acids. Germline V gene sequence: CDR1 SNHLY, CDR2 FYNNEI. CDR3 sequence reads: CASTQGERQPQHF. The CDR3 bases are TGTGCCAGCACTCAGGGTGAACGCCAGCCCCAGCATTTT. The full variable domain, its missing parts supplied by reference TRBV2 and TRBJ1-5, is EPEVTQTPSHQVTQMGQEVILRCVPISNHLYFYWYRQILGQKVEFLVSFYNNEISEKSEIFDDQFSVERPDGSNFTLKIRSTKLEDSAMYFCASTQGERQPQHFGDGTRLSIL.

This chain connects TRBV6-5 to TRBJ1-5, with a tentative D call TRBD1 (5 bases). Per germline, CDR1 MNHEY and CDR2 SVGAGI. This CDR3 region has 14 residues. V was cut by 5 bases and J by 1 base, with 9 bases left in between. CDR3 amino acids: CASSVRQSNQPQHF. Written as DNA, the CDR3 is TGTGCCAGCAGTGTTAGACAGAGCAATCAGCCCCAGCATTTT.

The rearrangement joins TRBV14 to TRBJ2-2; TRBD1 aligns across 10 bases. V was pared by 4 bases and J by 4 bases, with 3 bases of the junction left unmatched. Germline V lookup: CDR1 SGHDN, CDR2 FVKESK. The CDR3 sequence is 15 residues long. The CDR3, as DNA: TGTGCCAGCAGCCCTGGACAGGGGGGCACCGGGGAGCTGTTTTTT. This gives the protein CASSPGQGGTGELFF.

The CDR3 loop reads CASSIGPYQPQHF. The CDR3, as DNA: TGTGCCAGTAGTATAGGGCCCTATCAGCCCCAGCATTTT. V usage is TRBV19 and J usage is TRBJ1-5; D gene ambiguous. Germline V gene data show CDR1 as LNHDA and CDR2 as SQIVND (reference sequence). The CDR3 has 13 amino acids. V was trimmed by 1 base and J by 5 bases, leaving 6 bases between them. Complete variable domain (other parts from reference TRBV19 and TRBJ1-5): DGGITQSPKYLFRKEGQNVTLSCEQNLNHDAMYWYRQDPGQGLRLIYYSQIVNDFQKGDIAEGYSVSREKKESFPLTVTSAQKNPTAFYLCASSIGPYQPQHFGDGTRLSIL.

The chain recombines TRBV29-1 with TRBJ2-7, with D possibly TRBD1 on 7 matching bases. In germline, CDR1 is SQVTM, CDR2 ANQGSEA. V dropped 1 base and J dropped 0 bases, with 13 bases sitting between them. The CDR3 totals 15 residues. CDR3 coding DNA: TGCAGCGTTGAAGTTGGGCAGGGGGGCTCCTACGAGCAGTACTTC. Its protein product is CSVEVGQGGSYEQYF.

This chain joins TRBV7-8 and TRBJ2-5, with 10 bases lining up with TRBD1. The CDR3 has 19 amino acids. Unmatched junction bases numbered 11, after V lost 1 base and J lost 0 bases. CDR1 is SGHVS, CDR2 FQNEAQ, per germline. The CDR3, as DNA: TGTGCCAGCAGCTTAGGCCGGGACAGGGGCGGCCGGTACCAAGAGACCCAGTACTTC. Encoded protein: CASSLGRDRGGRYQETQYF.

This chain joins TRBV19 and TRBJ2-5, with TRBD1 matching 8 bases. The germline CDR1 and CDR2 sequences are LNHDA and SQIVND (reference sequence). This CDR3 has 17 residues. J was trimmed by 1 base and V by 5 bases; bases with no gene match: 12. Here the CDR3 reads CASSVGQGQWIQETQYF. The CDR3 nucleotides are TGTGCCAGTAGTGTTGGACAGGGCCAGTGGATCCAAGAGACCCAGTACTTC.

The chain has TRBV6-6 and TRBJ2-4; TRBD2 is a possible D gene (6 bases). The CDR3 is 15 residues long. V was pared by 0 bases and J by 8 bases, with 14 bases between. Germline V lookup: CDR1 MNHNY, CDR2 SVGAGI (reference sequence). CDR3 nucleotide sequence: TGTGCCAGCAGTTACTCGATGGGGGGATTGGACATTCAGTACTTC. It specifies CASSYSMGGLDIQYF.

This CDR3 is CASSSRQGQNSPLHF. CDR3 DNA sequence: TGTGCCAGCAGTTCCCGACAGGGGCAAAATTCACCCCTCCACTTT. The chain couples TRBV2 to TRBJ1-6; the match to TRBD1 covers 8 bases. CDR1 SNHLY and CDR2 FYNNEI come from the germline V gene. V trimming: 5 bases; J trimming: 7 bases; junction bases outside the gene matches: 7. This CDR3 is 15 amino acids long.

This chain links TRBV4-3 with TRBJ2-1; TRBD2 agrees at 10 bases. Germline loops: CDR1 LGHNA, CDR2 YSLEER. The CDR3 is 15 amino acids. After removal of 5 bases from V and 9 bases from J, the junction contained 10 bases not matched to a gene. This CDR3 reads CASSSSGRALGEQFF. The DNA of the CDR3 is TGCGCCAGCAGCTCCAGCGGGAGGGCCTTAGGTGAGCAGTTCTTC.